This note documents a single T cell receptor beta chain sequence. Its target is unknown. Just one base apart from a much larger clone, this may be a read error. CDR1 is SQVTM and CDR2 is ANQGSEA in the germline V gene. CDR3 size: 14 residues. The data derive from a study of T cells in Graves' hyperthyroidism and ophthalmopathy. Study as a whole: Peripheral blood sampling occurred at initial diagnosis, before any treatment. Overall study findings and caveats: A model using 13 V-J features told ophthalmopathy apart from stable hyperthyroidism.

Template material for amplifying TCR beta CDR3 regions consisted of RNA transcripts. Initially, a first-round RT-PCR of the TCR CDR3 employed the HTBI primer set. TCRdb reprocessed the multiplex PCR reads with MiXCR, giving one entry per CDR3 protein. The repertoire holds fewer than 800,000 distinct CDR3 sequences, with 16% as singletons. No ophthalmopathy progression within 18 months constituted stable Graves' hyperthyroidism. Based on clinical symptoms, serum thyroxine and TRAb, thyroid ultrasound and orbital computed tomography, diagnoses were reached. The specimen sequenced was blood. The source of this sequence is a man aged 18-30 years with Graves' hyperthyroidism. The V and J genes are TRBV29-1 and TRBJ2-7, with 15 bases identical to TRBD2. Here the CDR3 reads CSVAGLAGGYERYF. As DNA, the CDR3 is TGCAGCGTTGCGGGACTAGCGGGAGGTTACGAGCGGTACTTC.